A selection of T cell receptor beta chains follows, all from one sample in a study of CXCR3-negative and CXCR3-positive naive CD8 T cells. TCRdb reprocessed the 5' RACE reads and stores each CDR3 protein as one record, lacking DNA. This sample contains approximately 52,000 distinct CDR3 sequences. Sequenced sample: memory CD8+ T cells from blood. The receptors originated from a human donor in good health. Some clones in this sample may be carry-over from other donors' samples. CDR3s include the opening cysteine and the closing phenylalanine or tryptophan. A row's size may be missing; if present it is once, few, many or a size class.

j_gene | v_gene | abundance | CDR3aa
TRBJ2-7 | TRBV12-3/TRBV12-4 | . | CASSPAGQGGEQYF
TRBJ2-1 | TRBV5-1 | . | CASSPTGSSYNEQFF
TRBJ2-7 | TRBV4-1 | . | CASSQVPLGEQYF
TRBJ2-5 | TRBV7-2 | . | CASSPWTEGMEETQYF
TRBJ1-2 | TRBV29-1 | . | CSVLTPNYCYTF
TRBJ2-1 | TRBV29-1 | . | CSAQVYRDNNEQFF
TRBJ2-5 | TRBV12-3/TRBV12-4 | . | CASSFFVPGQETQYF
TRBJ1-1 | TRBV6-2/TRBV6-3 | . | CASSYEGASTEAFF
TRBJ2-2 | TRBV7-8 | . | CASSLFTGSGSVYAGELFF
TRBJ2-7 | TRBV7-9 | . | CASSLSTSSSYEQYF
TRBJ2-3 | TRBV12-3/TRBV12-4 | . | CASSLMDSPDTQYF
TRBJ1-1 | TRBV7-9 | . | CASSLGSLDTEAFF
TRBJ2-7 | TRBV10-1 | . | CASSADRGRDEQYF
TRBJ2-3 | TRBV11-2 | . | CASSLDAVRGDTQYF
TRBJ1-1 | TRBV12-3/TRBV12-4 | medium-sized | CASTLTGNTEAFF
TRBJ1-4 | TRBV15 | . | CATSEGQGASEATNEKLFF
TRBJ2-1 | TRBV6-5 | . | CASSPTSGGAGEQFF
TRBJ2-3 | TRBV3-1 | . | CASSPRSAGKDTQYF
TRBJ2-7 | TRBV12-3/TRBV12-4 | . | CASSPGFGRRYEQYF
TRBJ1-1 | TRBV4-1 | large | CASSQVRGTEAFF
TRBJ2-7 | TRBV5-6 | . | CASSLQFSYEQYF
TRBJ2-1 | TRBV7-9 | . | CASSFYSSAGPLGNEQFF
TRBJ1-1 | TRBV10-3 | . | CAISESSLNTEAFF
TRBJ2-4 | TRBV4-1 | . | CASSQYGQGRAKNIQYF
TRBJ1-6 | TRBV23-1 | . | CASRTTGPSYNSPLHF
TRBJ2-7 | TRBV20-1 | . | CSARWESSYEQYF
TRBJ2-7 | TRBV29-1 | . | CSVGGLAGPEQYF
TRBJ2-3 | TRBV6-2/TRBV6-3 | . | CASSGGGSTDTQYF